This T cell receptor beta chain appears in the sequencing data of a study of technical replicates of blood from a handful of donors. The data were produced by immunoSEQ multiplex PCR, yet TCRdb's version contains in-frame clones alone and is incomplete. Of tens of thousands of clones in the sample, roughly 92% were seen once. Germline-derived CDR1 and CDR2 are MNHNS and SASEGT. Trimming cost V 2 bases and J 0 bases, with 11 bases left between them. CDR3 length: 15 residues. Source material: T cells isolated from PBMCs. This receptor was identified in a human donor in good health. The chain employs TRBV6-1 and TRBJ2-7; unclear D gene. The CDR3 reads CASSEIGGGSYEQYF. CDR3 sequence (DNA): TGTGCCAGCAGTGAAATCGGCGGTGGCTCCTACGAGCAGTACTTC.